The 14 T cell receptor beta chains below all came from one sample that was sequenced in a study of blood T cell repertoires in COVID-19. TCRdb's copy holds only in-frame clones and misses some; the assay was immunoSEQ multiplex PCR. The repertoire holds roughly 160,000 clones, with around 86% as singletons. Sequencing input: peripheral blood. Receptor source: a man aged 60 to 75 with acute or convalescent COVID-19.

The chain recombines TRBV14 with TRBJ2-1; 9 nucleotides line up with TRBD1. Germline loops: CDR1 SGHDN, CDR2 FVKESK. V trimming: 0 bases; J trimming: 2 bases; junction bases outside the gene matches: 14. The CDR3 contains 20 residues. Here the CDR3 DNA reads TGTGCCAGCAGCCAAGACGACGCCTTGGCCGACAGGGGGACCTACAATGAGCAGTTCTTC. Its translation: CASSQDDALADRGTYNEQFF. Together with reference TRBV14 and TRBJ2-1, the CDR3 gives the full variable domain: EAGVTQFPSHSVIEKGQTVTLRCDPISGHDNLYWYRRVMGKEIKFLLHFVKESKQDESGMPNNRFLAERTGGTYSTLKVQPAELEDSGVYFCASSQDDALADRGTYNEQFFGPGTRLTVL.

This chain uses TRBV3-1 (or the pseudogene TRBV3-2) with TRBJ1-1; TRBD1 might be the D (5 bases). The CDR3 is 14 residues long. Germline-derived CDR1 and CDR2 are LGHDT and YNNKEL (reference sequence). Trimming left V 3 bases short and J 8 bases short, with 16 bases between. CDR3 sequence: CASSHSTGRFEAFF. The CDR3 region has the DNA TGTGCCAGCAGCCACTCCACAGGTCGGTTCGAAGCTTTCTTT.

This clone is a singleton in its sample. The V gene is TRBV6-1, the J gene TRBJ1-2; a weak D match, TRBD1 (5 bases). Germline V gene lookup returns CDR1 MNHNS and CDR2 SASEGT. CDR3 length: 14 residues. The germline V and J ends were trimmed by 0 bases and 8 bases, with 13 bases remaining between them. CDR3 nucleotide sequence: TGTGCCAGCAGTGAAGCCTCGGGGGGTTGGGGCTACACCTTC. It yields the protein CASSEASGGWGYTF.

The rearrangement joins TRBV29-1 to TRBJ1-1; D ambiguous. The V and J ends lost 3 bases and 0 bases respectively, with 5 bases between them. The CDR3 is 12 amino acids. CDR1 is SQVTM, CDR2 ANQGSEA, per germline. CDR3 in amino acids: CSVDSMNTEAFF. In DNA form, the CDR3 reads TGCAGCGTTGATAGTATGAACACTGAAGCTTTCTTT.

The V gene is TRBV19, the J gene TRBJ2-1; 11 bases align to TRBD2. CDR3 length: 20 amino acids. The germline CDR1 and CDR2 sequences are LNHDA and SQIVND (reference sequence). Trimming cost V 7 bases and J 10 bases; bases outside gene matches: 27. DNA of the CDR3: TGTGCCAGTACCTCCGACAGGAGGCGCTCCGGGACTAGCGGTCCCCTAGAGCAGTTCTTC. It codes for CASTSDRRRSGTSGPLEQFF.

This chain joins TRBV29-1 and TRBJ2-2, with a tentative D call TRBD2 (6 bases). V lost 5 bases to trimming and J lost 0 bases, with 10 bases between them. CDR1 SQVTM and CDR2 ANQGSEA come from the germline V gene. The CDR3 runs 14 residues. CDR3 loop: CSVSGSANTGELFF. Written as DNA, the CDR3 is TGCAGCGTTAGCGGGTCAGCGAACACCGGGGAGCTGTTTTTT.

The gene calls are TRBV11-2 and TRBJ1-2; D is possibly TRBD1 (6 bases). The CDR3 is 13 residues long. Germline lookup yields CDR1 SGHAT and CDR2 FQNNGV. V lost 6 bases to trimming and J lost 4 bases, with 12 bases between them. The CDR3 sequence: CASRKTGSYGYTF. The CDR3 DNA sequence: TGTGCCAGCAGAAAAACAGGGTCCTATGGCTACACCTTC.

The chain recombines TRBV7-3 with TRBJ1-1, with 7 nucleotides matching TRBD1. Looked up from germline, CDR1 is SGHTA and CDR2 is FQGTGA. Unmatched junction bases numbered 5, after V lost 5 bases and J lost 5 bases. The CDR3 consists of 13 residues. This CDR3 reads CASSLTQGTEAFF. CDR3 bases: TGTGCCAGCAGCCTTACACAGGGGACTGAAGCTTTCTTT. The variable domain in full, with the rest retrieved from reference TRBV7-3 and TRBJ1-1, is GAGVSQTPSNKVTEKGKYVELRCDPISGHTALYWYRQSLGQGPEFLIYFQGTGAADDSGLPNDRFFAVRPEGSVSTLKIQRTERGDSAVYLCASSLTQGTEAFFGQGTRLTVV.

CDR3 loop: CASSFTGGSAFF. The DNA for the CDR3 is TGTGCCAGCAGTTTCACAGGGGGCTCGGCTTTCTTT. The rearrangement uses TRBV28 and TRBJ1-1, with 9 bases aligning to TRBD1. The germline gives CDR1 MDHEN, CDR2 SYDVKM. The CDR3 length is 12 residues. J was trimmed by 11 bases and V by 3 bases; bases with no gene match: 4.

Worth noting for this clone: The identical CDR3 is also encoded by other nucleotide sequences in the sample. The chain employs TRBV28 and TRBJ2-7; D possibly corresponds to TRBD2 (5 bases). In germline, CDR1 is MDHEN, CDR2 SYDVKM. V lost 2 bases to trimming and J lost 3 bases, with 8 bases between them. This CDR3 is 13 amino acids long. CDR3 residues: CASSLGEGYEQYF. The CDR3 DNA reads TGTGCCAGCAGTTTAGGCGAGGGCTACGAGCAGTACTTC.

The chain couples TRBV2 to TRBJ1-2, with unresolved D. Germline values: CDR1 SNHLY, CDR2 FYNNEI. The CDR3 contains 12 residues. The germline V and J ends were trimmed by 3 bases and 5 bases, with 7 bases remaining between them. The chain's CDR3 is CASSERAYGYTF. Here the CDR3 DNA reads TGTGCCAGCAGTGAGAGAGCTTATGGCTACACCTTC.

The chain couples TRBV2 to TRBJ2-1; 12 bases match TRBD2. V lost 4 bases, J lost 6 bases, and 4 bases stayed unmatched. The CDR3 totals 15 residues. Germline V gene sequence: CDR1 SNHLY, CDR2 FYNNEI. The chain's CDR3 is CASSGGLAGINEQFF. The CDR3 DNA follows: TGTGCCAGCAGTGGGGGACTAGCGGGTATCAATGAGCAGTTCTTC. The full variable domain, its missing parts supplied by reference TRBV2 and TRBJ2-1, is EPEVTQTPSHQVTQMGQEVILRCVPISNHLYFYWYRQILGQKVEFLVSFYNNEISEKSEIFDDQFSVERPDGSNFTLKIRSTKLEDSAMYFCASSGGLAGINEQFFGPGTRLTVL.

This sequence joins TRBV2 and TRBJ2-5; TRBD1 matches at 7 bases. Trimming removed 7 bases from V and 5 bases from J; junction bases left unmatched: 13. The CDR3 runs to 15 residues. Germline V gene lookup returns CDR1 SNHLY and CDR2 FYNNEI. The CDR3 sequence is CASTQRGFRGETQYF. The CDR3 DNA reads as TGTGCCAGCACTCAAAGGGGTTTCAGGGGGGAGACCCAGTACTTC.

The chain joins TRBV18 to TRBJ1-4; D possibly corresponds to TRBD1 (5 bases). This CDR3 is built from 14 residues. V was pared by 3 bases and J by 4 bases, with 9 bases between. CDR1 KGHSH and CDR2 LQKENI come from the germline V gene. This CDR3 reads CASSPQGVNEKLFF. The CDR3 nucleotides are TGTGCCAGCTCACCTCAAGGGGTTAATGAAAAACTGTTTTTT.